This T cell receptor beta chain derives from a study of cytomegalovirus exposure and HLA in healthy donors. PCR employed 60 Vbeta and 13 Jbeta primers. Produced via immunoSEQ multiplex PCR; TCRdb's table is partial and in-frame only. The sample shows around 140,000 clones, around a tenth of them seen only once. The CDR3 runs to 11 residues. With 2 bases removed from V and 7 bases from J, the gap between germline ends came to 3 bases. CDR1 and CDR2 (germline): SEHNR, FQNEAQ (reference sequence). Points on this clone: Antigen specificity is unknown.

Study-level points and caveats: Overall, under 200 TCR beta chains were annotated as cytomegalovirus-associated. In a later analysis, across HLA loci, associated TCR counts were highest for DRB1, lowest for HLA-C.

Sequencing was carried out using PBMCs. The receptor was isolated from a man aged 50 to 60 in good health and CMV-seronegative. The V gene is TRBV7-9, the J gene TRBJ2-1, with D unclear. The CDR3 bases are TGTGCCAGCAGCTTACTGAATGAGCAGTTCTTC. Protein sequence: CASSLLNEQFF.